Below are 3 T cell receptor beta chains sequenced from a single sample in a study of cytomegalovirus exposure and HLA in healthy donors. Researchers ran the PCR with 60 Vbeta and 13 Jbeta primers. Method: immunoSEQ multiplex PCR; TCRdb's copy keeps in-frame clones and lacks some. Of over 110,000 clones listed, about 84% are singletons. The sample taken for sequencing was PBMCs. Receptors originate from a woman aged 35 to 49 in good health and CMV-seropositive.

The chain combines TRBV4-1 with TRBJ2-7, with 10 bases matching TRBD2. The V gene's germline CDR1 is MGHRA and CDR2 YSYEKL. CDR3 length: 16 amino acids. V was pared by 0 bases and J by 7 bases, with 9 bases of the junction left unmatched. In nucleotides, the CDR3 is TGCGCCAGCAGCCAAGAAGGCACTAGCGGGACGAGGGAGCAGTACTTC. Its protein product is CASSQEGTSGTREQYF.

This chain's CDR3 is CASSLGTNGRLNTGELFF. The CDR3 DNA is TGCGCCAGCAGCTTGGGGACTAACGGGAGGTTAAACACCGGGGAGCTGTTTTTT. This chain joins TRBV5-1 and TRBJ2-2; 7 bases line up with TRBD2. Germline V CDR1 and CDR2: SGHRS, YFSETQ. Trimming took 0 bases from V and 2 from J; bases not matched to a gene: 10. The CDR3 contains 18 residues.

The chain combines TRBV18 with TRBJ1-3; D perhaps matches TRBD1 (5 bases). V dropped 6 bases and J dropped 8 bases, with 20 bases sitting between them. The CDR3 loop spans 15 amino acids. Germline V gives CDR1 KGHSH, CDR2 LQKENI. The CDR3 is CASSQLMEPGDTIYF. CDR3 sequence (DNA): TGTGCCAGCTCGCAACTCATGGAGCCGGGGGACACCATATATTTT.